This passage covers 20 T cell receptor beta chains from one sample sequenced in a study of blood T cell repertoires in COVID-19. Profiled with immunoSEQ multiplex PCR; TCRdb holds only in-frame clones, not every one. The top ten clones hold around 14% of a sample with fewer than 350,000 clones, 75% to 90% of them seen once. The sequenced sample consisted of peripheral blood. Source of these receptors: a woman between 65 and 79 years old with COVID-19, enrolled during active disease.

This chain uses TRBV7-2 with TRBJ1-2, with 9 nucleotides matching TRBD1. There are 15 residues in the CDR3. Germline V gives CDR1 SGHTA, CDR2 FQGNSA. Unmatched junction bases numbered 11, after V lost 5 bases and J lost 7 bases. The CDR3 is CASSLTQGASFGYTF. The CDR3 DNA follows: TGTGCCAGCAGCCTTACACAGGGGGCGTCGTTTGGCTACACCTTC.

This rearrangement joins TRBV19 to TRBJ1-2; D remains unclear. V was pared by 3 bases and J by 2 bases, with 13 bases between. CDR3 length: 15 amino acids. CDR1 and CDR2 from the germline V gene are LNHDA and SQIVND (reference sequence). The CDR3 spells CASSISRGINYGYTF. The DNA of the CDR3 is TGTGCCAGTAGTATCTCCCGGGGAATCAACTATGGCTACACCTTC.

The chain links TRBV7-9 to TRBJ2-2, with 7 bases lining up with TRBD2. The germline gives CDR1 SEHNR, CDR2 FQNEAQ (reference sequence). V was clipped by 4 bases and J by 8 bases; unmatched bases: 7. The CDR3 spans 14 residues. The CDR3 sequence: CASSSLLAKGELFF. CDR3 nucleotides: TGTGCCAGCAGCTCCCTACTAGCGAAAGGGGAGCTGTTTTTT.

This clone was detected a few times. V usage is TRBV9 and J usage is TRBJ1-2; D is perhaps TRBD1 (6 bases). The CDR3 covers 14 residues. Germline V gene data show CDR1 as SGDLS and CDR2 as YYNGEE. The V and J ends lost 1 base and 3 bases respectively, with 10 bases between them. For the CDR3, the DNA is TGTGCCAGCAGCGTATCAGAGGGGGACTATGGCTACACCTTC. It is translated as CASSVSEGDYGYTF.

The rearrangement links TRBV30 to TRBJ1-4, with D perhaps TRBD1 (5 bases). The germline V and J ends were trimmed by 0 bases and 7 bases, with 12 bases remaining between them. Per the germline V gene, CDR1 is GTSNPN and CDR2 is SVGIG (reference sequence). CDR3 length: 14 amino acids. CDR3 sequence (DNA): TGTGCCTGGAGTGTAGGTTCAGGGCGTGAAAAACTGTTTTTT. Translating gives CAWSVGSGREKLFF.

The chain recombines TRBV9 with TRBJ2-7, with 11 positions matching TRBD1. The germline CDR1 and CDR2 sequences are SGDLS and YYNGEE. This CDR3 comprises 14 residues. Germline trimming cut 3 bases from V and 3 bases from J; bases unmatched to any gene: 2. Here the CDR3 reads CASSAGTGGYEQYF. The CDR3 region has the DNA TGTGCCAGCAGCGCCGGGACAGGGGGCTACGAGCAGTACTTC.

The V gene is TRBV24-1, the J gene TRBJ2-1, with TRBD1 identical over 9 bases. Per the germline V gene, CDR1 is KGHDR and CDR2 is SFDVKD. This CDR3 has 14 amino acids. V gave up 4 bases and J gave up 7 bases; unmatched junction bases: 4. The CDR3 is CATSEIGQGNEQFF. In DNA form, the CDR3 reads TGTGCCACCAGTGAAATCGGACAGGGGAATGAGCAGTTCTTC.

The V and J genes are TRBV10-3 and TRBJ1-2; TRBD1 matches 7 bases. There are 13 residues in the CDR3. Germline CDR1 ENHRY, CDR2 SYGVKD. V gave up 5 bases and J gave up 3 bases; unmatched junction bases: 3. DNA for the CDR3: TGTGCCATCAGTCCCGACAGGGACTATGGCTACACCTTC. Translation: CAISPDRDYGYTF.

The chain joins TRBV2 to TRBJ2-1, with a possible D match to TRBD2 (6 bases). The V gene's germline CDR1 is SNHLY and CDR2 FYNNEI. The CDR3 is made up of 11 amino acids. The V and J ends lost 8 bases and 14 bases respectively, with 16 bases between them. The CDR3 DNA reads TGTGCCAGCGGCCTCATTGGCGGGGAGTTCTTC. It codes for CASGLIGGEFF.

The rearrangement uses TRBV9 and TRBJ2-5, with a possible D match to TRBD1 (5 bases). Germline assignment: CDR1 SGDLS and CDR2 YYNGEE. The CDR3 totals 14 residues. Trimming cost V 4 bases and J 1 base, with 11 bases left between them. The DNA of the CDR3 is TGTGCCAGCAGCCCCAGGGTGGTCCAAGAGACCCAGTACTTC. Protein product: CASSPRVVQETQYF.

The chain combines TRBV10-1 with TRBJ2-3; TRBD2 matches at 11 bases. CDR1 WNHNN and CDR2 SYGVQD come from the germline V gene (reference sequence). V shed 0 bases and J 0 bases; nucleotides not matched to a gene: 5. This CDR3 contains 18 residues. CDR3 coding DNA: TGCGCCAGCAGTGAGTCACTAGCGGGGGTTTCTAGCACAGATACGCAGTATTTT. Translated, it gives CASSESLAGVSSTDTQYF.

This clone was seen a single time. This chain joins TRBV19 and TRBJ2-3; TRBD2 aligns across 8 bases. Losses at the gene ends were 4 bases for V and 5 bases for J; bases not matched to a gene: 8. The CDR3 sequence is 15 residues long. Germline CDR1 reads LNHDA; CDR2 reads SQIVND (reference sequence). CDR3 in DNA: TGTGCCAGTAGTAAGGGACTAGAGTTCGAAGATACGCAGTATTTT. Protein: CASSKGLEFEDTQYF.

This chain joins TRBV6-5 and TRBJ1-6; a possible D gene is TRBD1 (5 bases). The V end was cut by 4 bases, the J end by 7 bases, with 8 bases between. The length of the CDR3 is 13 residues. Germline values: CDR1 MNHEY, CDR2 SVGAGI. Here the CDR3 DNA reads TGTGCCAGCAGTTCACAGGAAAATTCACCCCTCCACTTT. Translated: CASSSQENSPLHF.

The chain is built from TRBV19 and TRBJ1-1; D is undetermined. CDR1 and CDR2 (germline): LNHDA, SQIVND (reference sequence). This CDR3 contains 12 residues. Trimming took off 2 bases at V and 4 bases at J, with 5 bases between the two ends. CDR3 sequence reads: CASSIRGTEAFF. CDR3 DNA: TGTGCCAGTAGTATACGGGGCACTGAAGCTTTCTTT.

The V call is TRBV19, the J call TRBJ2-7, with 7 bases aligning to TRBD1. Germline CDR1 reads LNHDA; CDR2 reads SQIVND (reference sequence). This CDR3 is 13 amino acids long. Losses at the gene ends were 4 bases for V and 6 bases for J; bases not matched to a gene: 6. The CDR3 DNA reads TGTGCCAGTAGTAAGGGACAGTCGCGCGAGCAGTACTTC. Translation: CASSKGQSREQYF.

The chain recombines TRBV19 with TRBJ1-6; D not certain. The V end was cut by 8 bases, the J end by 10 bases, with 18 bases between. Germline V gives CDR1 LNHDA, CDR2 SQIVND (reference sequence). The CDR3 consists of 14 residues. DNA of the CDR3: TGTGCCAGTCGACGCGAGGGTATGGAATCACCCCTCCACTTT. Protein: CASRREGMESPLHF.

The rearrangement uses TRBV9 and TRBJ2-1, with D perhaps TRBD2 (6 bases). Germline CDR1 and CDR2: SGDLS and YYNGEE. With 3 bases removed from V and 9 bases from J, the gap between germline ends came to 10 bases. The CDR3 is 12 residues long. CDR3 in DNA: TGTGCCAGCAGCGCGGAGGGTGCTGAGCAGTTCTTC. It specifies CASSAEGAEQFF. The complete variable domain, with remaining parts taken from reference TRBV9 and TRBJ2-1, reads DSGVTQTPKHLITATGQRVTLRCSPRSGDLSVYWYQQSLDQGLQFLIQYYNGEERAKGNILERFSAQQFPDLHSELNLSSLELGDSALYFCASSAEGAEQFFGPGTRLTVL.

V is TRBV13 and J is TRBJ2-1; tentatively, D is TRBD2 (6 bases). The germline V gene has CDR1 PRHDT and CDR2 FYEKMQ (reference sequence). The V end lost 5 bases, the J end lost 8 bases, and 22 bases lay between the germline ends. The CDR3 has 16 amino acids. This CDR3 reads CASSPLSRSGVDEQFF. CDR3 in DNA: TGTGCCAGCAGCCCACTCAGCAGGTCGGGGGTCGATGAGCAGTTCTTC. Variable domain in full (rest from reference TRBV13 and TRBJ2-1): AAGVIQSPRHLIKEKRETATLKCYPIPRHDTVYWYQQGPGQDPQFLISFYEKMQSDKGSIPDRFSAQQFSDYHSELNMSSLELGDSALYFCASSPLSRSGVDEQFFGPGTRLTVL.

The chain uses TRBV12-3 or TRBV12-4 and TRBJ1-1; tentative D call: TRBD1 (6 bases). The CDR3 extends over 13 amino acids. Trimming took off 8 bases at V and 0 bases at J, with 10 bases between the two ends. The CDR3 nucleotides read TGTGCCAGCGGACAGTTCATGAACACTGAAGCTTTCTTT. Translating it yields CASGQFMNTEAFF.

V usage is TRBV19 and J usage is TRBJ1-3; 11 nucleotides line up with TRBD1. Germline CDR1 reads LNHDA; CDR2 reads SQIVND (reference sequence). The CDR3 runs to 16 residues. Trimming removed 3 bases from V and 1 base from J; junction bases left unmatched: 2. CDR3 nucleotide sequence: TGTGCCAGTAGTATCGGGACAGGGGGATCTGGAAACACCATATATTTT. It yields the protein CASSIGTGGSGNTIYF.